These T cell receptor beta chains were read from a single sample in a study of blood T cell repertoires in COVID-19. Repertoires were generated with immunoSEQ multiplex PCR, while TCRdb's copy carries only in-frame clones and drops some. The sample has about 300,000 clones, approximately 86% seen once. Sequencing input: peripheral blood. Receptors were obtained from an older man with acute or convalescent COVID-19. CDR3s include the opening cysteine and the closing phenylalanine or tryptophan. D genes are given only for firm matches. Some rows have no size entry. The others give once, few or many, or a class for an expanded clone.

size: NA
V: TRBV29-1
D: NA
J: TRBJ1-1
DNA: TGCAGCGTTGAAGAGGCTGCTGGTCTAGGAGCTTTCTTT
CDR3: CSVEEAAGLGAFF

size: NA
V: TRBV2
D: NA
J: TRBJ2-3
DNA: TGTGCCAGCAGGGTGAGCAGAGGGGGAGATACGCAGTATTTT
CDR3: CASRVSRGGDTQYF

size: NA
V: TRBV10-1
D: NA
J: TRBJ2-3
DNA: NA
CDR3: CASSESWASGSLYF

size: NA
V: TRBV28
D: TRBD1
J: TRBJ1-6
DNA: TGTGCCAGCAGTCCCGGGACAGCTAATTCACCCCTCCACTTT
CDR3: CASSPGTANSPLHF

size: NA
V: TRBV7-9
D: TRBD1
J: TRBJ1-2
DNA: TGTGCCAGCAGCTCGCGACAGGGGGCTCATGGCTACACCTTC
CDR3: CASSSRQGAHGYTF

size: NA
V: TRBV19
D: NA
J: TRBJ2-5
DNA: TGTGCCAGTAGTGTCGAATCGGGGTACCAAGAGACCCAGTACTTC
CDR3: CASSVESGYQETQYF

size: NA
V: TRBV19
D: TRBD1
J: TRBJ1-4
DNA: TGTGCCAGTAGTACCATCCGGGACAGCGAAAATGAAAAACTGTTTTTT
CDR3: CASSTIRDSENEKLFF

size: NA
V: TRBV6-4
D: TRBD2
J: TRBJ2-2
DNA: TGTGCCAGCAGCCTCAGCGGGACGGGTGGGGAGCTGTTTTTT
CDR3: CASSLSGTGGELFF

size: NA
V: TRBV28
D: NA
J: TRBJ2-2
DNA: TGTGCCAGCAGTTTATCGGCCGGGGAGCTGTTTTTT
CDR3: CASSLSAGELFF

size: NA
V: TRBV7-9
D: TRBD1
J: TRBJ1-1
DNA: TGTGCCAGCAGCTTACGTTCAGGGGGGAACACTGAAGCTTTCTTT
CDR3: CASSLRSGGNTEAFF

size: NA
V: TRBV6-5
D: NA
J: TRBJ1-2
DNA: TGTGCCAGCAGCCTCAGGGGATTCTATGGCTACACCTTC
CDR3: CASSLRGFYGYTF

size: NA
V: TRBV5-1
D: TRBD1
J: TRBJ2-3
DNA: TGCGCCAGCGGCGGACAGGGCCATAGCACAGATACGCAGTATTTT
CDR3: CASGGQGHSTDTQYF

size: once
V: TRBV5-4
D: NA
J: TRBJ1-1
DNA: TGTGCCAGCAGCTTACAGGGCCGGGACACTGAAGCTTTCTTT
CDR3: CASSLQGRDTEAFF

size: few
V: TRBV27
D: NA
J: TRBJ2-5
DNA: TGTGCCAGCAGTACCCAGGACAGTCCGCAGGCCCAGTACTTC
CDR3: CASSTQDSPQAQYF

size: NA
V: TRBV16
D: NA
J: TRBJ1-2
DNA: TGTGCCAGCAGTCGACAGCCCATAGCCGGCTACACCTTC
CDR3: CASSRQPIAGYTF

size: NA
V: TRBV5-1
D: NA
J: TRBJ1-1
DNA: TGCGCCAGCAGCGGAGTGGTGAACACTGAAGCTTTCTTT
CDR3: CASSGVVNTEAFF

size: NA
V: TRBV7-2
D: TRBD1
J: TRBJ1-2
DNA: TGTGCCAGCAGCCCAAGGACAGGGGATACCTATGGCTACACCTTC
CDR3: CASSPRTGDTYGYTF

size: NA
V: TRBV27
D: TRBD1
J: TRBJ1-5
DNA: TGTGCCAGCAGTTCGTCAGGGGGCGGACGGATTCAGCCCCAGCATTTT
CDR3: CASSSSGGGRIQPQHF